Listed below are T cell receptor beta chains from one sample, sequenced in a study of blood T cell repertoires in COVID-19. Using immunoSEQ multiplex PCR, the repertoire was profiled, and TCRdb retains in-frame clones only, with some absent. Of fewer than 200,000 clones in the sample, roughly 82% are singletons; the top ten hold 4% to 6.5%. What was sequenced was PBMCs or T cells enriched from blood (not recorded which). These receptors came from a woman aged 55-75 years with acute COVID-19. Each CDR3 is given with its conserved first and last residue. The D gene is left open where the match is weak.

j_call: TRBJ1-5; d_call: NA; v_call: TRBV6-4; cdr3_aa: CASSDSRGGTIQPQHF
j_call: TRBJ2-6; d_call: NA; v_call: TRBV5-1; cdr3_aa: CASSSAGRGASGANVLTF
j_call: TRBJ1-2; d_call: TRBD1; v_call: TRBV6-5; cdr3_aa: CASSYSDRGNYGYTF
j_call: TRBJ1-4; d_call: TRBD1; v_call: TRBV7-8; cdr3_aa: CASSIGQGNEKLFF
j_call: TRBJ1-5; d_call: TRBD1; v_call: TRBV6-5; cdr3_aa: CASSTGTGNFKPQHF
j_call: TRBJ2-1; d_call: TRBD2; v_call: TRBV7-2; cdr3_aa: CASSFTGTSYNEQFF
j_call: TRBJ1-1; d_call: NA; v_call: TRBV19; cdr3_aa: CASSAPGGASEAFF
j_call: TRBJ1-2; d_call: TRBD1; v_call: TRBV19; cdr3_aa: CASMRGDSINYGYTF
j_call: TRBJ2-3; d_call: TRBD2; v_call: TRBV4-2; cdr3_aa: CASSDGLAGVVDTQYF
j_call: TRBJ2-3; d_call: NA; v_call: TRBV5-1; cdr3_aa: CASSETQTAAATQYF
j_call: TRBJ1-4; d_call: TRBD1; v_call: TRBV5-1; cdr3_aa: CASSLQGATNEKLFF
j_call: TRBJ1-1; d_call: NA; v_call: TRBV6-5; cdr3_aa: CASSSGEDMMNTEAFF
j_call: TRBJ2-4; d_call: NA; v_call: TRBV5-6; cdr3_aa: CASSLPGAKNIQYF
j_call: TRBJ2-3; d_call: TRBD2; v_call: TRBV7-2; cdr3_aa: CASSKSLWRGSTDTQYF
j_call: TRBJ1-1; d_call: NA; v_call: TRBV5-4; cdr3_aa: CASSGGRAVTEAFF
j_call: TRBJ1-2; d_call: NA; v_call: TRBV28; cdr3_aa: CAATRIVNYGYTF
j_call: TRBJ2-2; d_call: NA; v_call: TRBV5-4; cdr3_aa: CASSRLFQGGTGELFF
j_call: TRBJ1-1; d_call: NA; v_call: TRBV7-2; cdr3_aa: CASSPTPGEAFF
j_call: TRBJ2-5; d_call: NA; v_call: TRBV21-1; cdr3_aa: CASSKPLYREQETQYF
j_call: TRBJ2-3; d_call: NA; v_call: TRBV7-2; cdr3_aa: CASSSNSDTQYF
j_call: TRBJ2-7; d_call: NA; v_call: TRBV11-2; cdr3_aa: CASRLGPYEQYF
j_call: TRBJ1-4; d_call: NA; v_call: TRBV2; cdr3_aa: CASSGSYSTVVGAF
j_call: TRBJ2-1; d_call: TRBD2; v_call: TRBV7-2; cdr3_aa: CASSLAAGGVNEQFF
j_call: TRBJ2-3; d_call: NA; v_call: TRBV19; cdr3_aa: CASSWSGSSTDTQYF
j_call: TRBJ1-1; d_call: NA; v_call: TRBV29-1; cdr3_aa: CSVEPTENTEAFF
j_call: TRBJ1-4; d_call: NA; v_call: TRBV4-2; cdr3_aa: CASSPETLTTNEKLFF
j_call: TRBJ1-1; d_call: TRBD1; v_call: TRBV19; cdr3_aa: CASADRGSWDTEAFF
j_call: TRBJ1-2; d_call: NA; v_call: TRBV3-1/TRBV3-2; cdr3_aa: CASSQAGGSGYTF
j_call: TRBJ1-2; d_call: TRBD1; v_call: TRBV28; cdr3_aa: CASSSPGGTGGYTF
j_call: TRBJ2-2; d_call: TRBD2; v_call: TRBV18; cdr3_aa: CASSRGLAGVNTGELFF
j_call: TRBJ2-1; d_call: TRBD2; v_call: TRBV14; cdr3_aa: CASSWTSGSFGQFF
j_call: TRBJ1-1; d_call: TRBD1; v_call: TRBV18; cdr3_aa: CASSQRQGRSTEAFF
j_call: TRBJ2-7; d_call: NA; v_call: TRBV5-6; cdr3_aa: CASSFVNYEQYF